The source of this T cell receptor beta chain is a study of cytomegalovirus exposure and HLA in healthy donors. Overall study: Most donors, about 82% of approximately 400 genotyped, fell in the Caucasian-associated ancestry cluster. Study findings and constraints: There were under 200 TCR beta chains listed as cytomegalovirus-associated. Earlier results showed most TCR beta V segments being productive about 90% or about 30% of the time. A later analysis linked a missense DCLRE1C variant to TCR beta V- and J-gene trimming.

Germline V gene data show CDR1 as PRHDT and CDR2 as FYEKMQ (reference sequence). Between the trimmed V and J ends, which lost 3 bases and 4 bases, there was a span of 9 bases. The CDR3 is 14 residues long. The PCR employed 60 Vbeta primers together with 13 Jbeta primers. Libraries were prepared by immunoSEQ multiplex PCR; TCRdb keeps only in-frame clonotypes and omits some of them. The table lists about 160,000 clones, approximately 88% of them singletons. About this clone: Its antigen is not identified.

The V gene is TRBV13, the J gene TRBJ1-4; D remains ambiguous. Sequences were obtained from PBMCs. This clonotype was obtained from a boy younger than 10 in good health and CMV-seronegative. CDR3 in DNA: TGTGCCAGCAGCTTGAGGCAGATTAATGAAAAACTGTTTTTT. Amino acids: CASSLRQINEKLFF.